The 4 T cell receptor beta chains below come from one sample, sequenced in a study of shared clonotypes between healthy human individuals. Clones were read by immunoSEQ multiplex PCR, and TCRdb kept only the in-frame ones, dropping some. The sample comprises 450,000 to 650,000 clones, around three quarters of which are singletons, and 9.5% to 15% rests with the top ten. Material: PBMCs. The receptors were sampled from a woman aged 40 to 50 in good health. Some clones in this sample may be carry-over from other donors' samples.

The gene calls are TRBV27 and TRBJ2-7; 8 bases agree with TRBD2. CDR3 size: 17 residues. V gave up 6 bases and J gave up 0 bases; unmatched junction bases: 13. Germline V gives CDR1 MNHEY, CDR2 SMNVEV (reference sequence). The CDR3 sequence is CASSPAGAGGSSYEQYF. As DNA, the CDR3 is TGTGCCAGCAGCCCGGCTGGGGCGGGGGGCAGCTCCTACGAGCAGTACTTC.

Points on this clone: The sample contains more than one DNA sequence encoding this CDR3. The chain uses TRBV28 and TRBJ2-7; unclear D gene. Germline V gene data show CDR1 as MDHEN and CDR2 as SYDVKM. This CDR3 has 13 residues. Trimming left V 5 bases short and J 0 bases short, with 8 bases between. The CDR3 is CASSLGGSYEQYF. The CDR3 nucleotides read TGTGCCAGCAGTCTGGGCGGCTCCTACGAGCAGTACTTC.

The J gene is TRBJ1-1, the V gene TRBV6-4; a weak D match, TRBD1 (6 bases). Between the trimmed V and J ends, which lost 6 bases and 3 bases, there was a span of 20 bases. The CDR3 is made up of 16 amino acids. In germline, CDR1 is MRHNA, CDR2 SNTAGT. The CDR3 loop reads CASSPDGGGGHTEAFF. DNA for the CDR3: TGTGCCAGCAGCCCCGATGGGGGGGGCGGGCACACTGAAGCTTTCTTT.

The sample holds a few counts of this clone. The V call is TRBV7-9, the J call TRBJ1-1, with 7 bases matching TRBD1. Germline V CDR1 and CDR2: SEHNR, FQNEAQ (reference sequence). The CDR3 runs to 14 residues. With 4 bases clipped from V and 4 bases from J, the junction kept 6 bases outside the gene matches. CDR3 sequence (DNA): TGTGCCAGCAGCTCGGGACAGCCTGTCACTGAAGCTTTCTTT. Translated: CASSSGQPVTEAFF. Using reference TRBV7-9 and TRBJ1-1 for the parts outside the CDR3, the full variable domain is DTGVSQNPRHKITKRGQNVTFRCDPISEHNRLYWYRQTLGQGPEFLTYFQNEAQLEKSRLLSDRFSAERPKGSFSTLEIQRTEQGDSAMYLCASSSGQPVTEAFFGQGTRLTVV.